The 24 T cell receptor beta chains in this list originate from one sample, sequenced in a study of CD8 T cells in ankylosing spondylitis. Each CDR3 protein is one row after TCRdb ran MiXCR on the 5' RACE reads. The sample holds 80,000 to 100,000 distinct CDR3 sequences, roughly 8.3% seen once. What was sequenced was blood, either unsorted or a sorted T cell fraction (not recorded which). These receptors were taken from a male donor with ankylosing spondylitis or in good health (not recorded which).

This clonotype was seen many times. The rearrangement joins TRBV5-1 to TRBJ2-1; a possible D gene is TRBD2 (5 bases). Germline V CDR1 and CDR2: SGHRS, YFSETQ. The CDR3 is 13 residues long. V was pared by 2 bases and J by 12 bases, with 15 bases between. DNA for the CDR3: TGCGCCAGCAGCTTCTCGTCAGGAGAGGGGCAGTTCTTC. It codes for CASSFSSGEGQFF.

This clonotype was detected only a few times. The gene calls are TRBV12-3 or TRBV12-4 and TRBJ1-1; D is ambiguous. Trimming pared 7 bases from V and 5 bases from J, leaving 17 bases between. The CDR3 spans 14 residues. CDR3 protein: CASTTPGRRTEAFF. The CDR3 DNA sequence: TGTGCCAGCACCACCCCCGGCCGGCGGACTGAAGCTTTCTTT.

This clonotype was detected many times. The CDR3: CASSLGGGRRFF. In DNA form, the CDR3 reads TGCGCCAGCAGCTTGGGAGGCGGGAGGCGGTTCTTC. The V gene is TRBV5-1, the J gene TRBJ2-1, with 8 bases identical to TRBD2. This CDR3 region has 12 residues. CDR1 and CDR2 (germline): SGHRS, YFSETQ. The ends lost 0 bases at V and 15 bases at J; junction bases unmatched: 5.

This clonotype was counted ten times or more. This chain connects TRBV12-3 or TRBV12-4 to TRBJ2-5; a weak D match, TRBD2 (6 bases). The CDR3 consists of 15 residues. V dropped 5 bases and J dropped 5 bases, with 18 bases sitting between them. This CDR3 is CASSRGTEQGETQYF. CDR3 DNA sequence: TGTGCCAGCAGTCGGGGGACTGAACAAGGGGAGACCCAGTACTTC.

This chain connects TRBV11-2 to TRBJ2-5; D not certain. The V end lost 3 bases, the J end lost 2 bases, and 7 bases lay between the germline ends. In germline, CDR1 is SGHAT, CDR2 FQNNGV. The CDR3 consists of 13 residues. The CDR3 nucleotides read TGTGCCAGCAGCTTCGGTAGGCAAGAGACCCAGTACTTC. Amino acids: CASSFGRQETQYF.

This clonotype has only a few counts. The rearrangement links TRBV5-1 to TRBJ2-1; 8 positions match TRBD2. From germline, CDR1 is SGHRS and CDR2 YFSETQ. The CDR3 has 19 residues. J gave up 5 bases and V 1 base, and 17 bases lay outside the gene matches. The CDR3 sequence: CASSLYGSGEPPLNNEQFF. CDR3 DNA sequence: TGCGCCAGCAGCTTGTATGGTAGCGGGGAACCCCCTCTAAACAATGAGCAGTTCTTC.

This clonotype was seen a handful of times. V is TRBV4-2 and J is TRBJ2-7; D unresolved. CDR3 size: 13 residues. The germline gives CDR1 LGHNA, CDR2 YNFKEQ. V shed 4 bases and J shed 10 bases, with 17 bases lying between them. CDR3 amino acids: CASSLGLDRIQYF. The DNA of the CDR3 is TGTGCCAGCAGCCTCGGCCTGGACCGGATCCAGTACTTC.

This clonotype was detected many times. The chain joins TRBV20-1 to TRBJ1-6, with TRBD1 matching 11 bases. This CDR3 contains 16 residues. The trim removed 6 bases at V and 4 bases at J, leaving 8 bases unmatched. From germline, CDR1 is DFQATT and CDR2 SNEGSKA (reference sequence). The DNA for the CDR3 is TGCAGTGCCCGCGGACAGGGGGCTTTTTATAATTCACCCCTCCACTTT. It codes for CSARGQGAFYNSPLHF.

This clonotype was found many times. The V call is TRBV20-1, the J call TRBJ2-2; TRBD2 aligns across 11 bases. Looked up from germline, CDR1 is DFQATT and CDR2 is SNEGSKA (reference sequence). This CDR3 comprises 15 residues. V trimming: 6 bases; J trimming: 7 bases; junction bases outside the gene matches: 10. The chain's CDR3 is CSARLAGRLDGELFF. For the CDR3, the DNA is TGCAGTGCCAGACTAGCGGGGCGTCTGGACGGGGAGCTGTTTTTT.

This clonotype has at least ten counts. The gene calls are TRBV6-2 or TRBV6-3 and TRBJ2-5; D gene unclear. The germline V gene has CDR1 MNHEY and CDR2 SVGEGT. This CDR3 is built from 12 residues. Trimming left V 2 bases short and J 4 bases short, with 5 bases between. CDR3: CASSYGRETQYF. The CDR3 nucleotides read TGTGCCAGCAGTTACGGGCGAGAGACCCAGTACTTC.

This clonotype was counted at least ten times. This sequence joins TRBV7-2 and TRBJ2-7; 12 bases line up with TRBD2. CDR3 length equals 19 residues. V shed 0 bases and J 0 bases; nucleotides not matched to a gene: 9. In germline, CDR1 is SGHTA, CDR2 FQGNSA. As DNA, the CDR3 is TGTGCCAGCAGCTTAGCGAGGCTAGCGGGGGGGCCGGGCTCCTACGAGCAGTACTTC. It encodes CASSLARLAGGPGSYEQYF.

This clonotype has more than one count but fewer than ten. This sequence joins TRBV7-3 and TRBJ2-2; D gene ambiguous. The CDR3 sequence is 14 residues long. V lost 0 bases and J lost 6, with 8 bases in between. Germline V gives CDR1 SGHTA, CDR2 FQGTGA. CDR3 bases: TGTGCCAGCAGCTTAACTGCAAGGGCCGGGGAGCTGTTTTTT. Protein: CASSLTARAGELFF. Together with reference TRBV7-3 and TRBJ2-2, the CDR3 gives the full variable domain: GAGVSQTPSNKVTEKGKYVELRCDPISGHTALYWYRQSLGQGPEFLIYFQGTGAADDSGLPNDRFFAVRPEGSVSTLKIQRTERGDSAVYLCASSLTARAGELFFGEGSRLTVL.

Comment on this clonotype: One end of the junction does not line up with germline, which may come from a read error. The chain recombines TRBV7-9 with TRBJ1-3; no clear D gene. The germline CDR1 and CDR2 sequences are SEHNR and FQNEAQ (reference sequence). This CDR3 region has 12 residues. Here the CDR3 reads CVSSRTGNTIYF. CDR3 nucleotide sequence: TGTGTCAGCAGCCGTACCGGAAACACCATATATTTT.

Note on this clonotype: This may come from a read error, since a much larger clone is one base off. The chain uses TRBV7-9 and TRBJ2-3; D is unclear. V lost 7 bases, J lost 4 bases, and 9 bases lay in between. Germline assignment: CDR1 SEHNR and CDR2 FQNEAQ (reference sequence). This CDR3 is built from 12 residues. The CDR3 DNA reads TGTGCCAGCACCTCCCTCGCAGATACGCAGTATTTT. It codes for CASTSLADTQYF.

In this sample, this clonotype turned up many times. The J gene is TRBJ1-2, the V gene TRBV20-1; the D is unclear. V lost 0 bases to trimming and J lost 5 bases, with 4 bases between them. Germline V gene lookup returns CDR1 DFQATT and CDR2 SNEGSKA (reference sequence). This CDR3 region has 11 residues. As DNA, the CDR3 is TGCAGTGCTAGAGACCCATATGGCTACACCTTC. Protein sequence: CSARDPYGYTF.

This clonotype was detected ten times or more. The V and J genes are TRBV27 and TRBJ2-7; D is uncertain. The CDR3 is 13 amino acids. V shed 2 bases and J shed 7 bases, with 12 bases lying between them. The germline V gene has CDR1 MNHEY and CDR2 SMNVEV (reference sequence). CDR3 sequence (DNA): TGTGCCAGCAGTTTAATCATTTCAACAGAGCAGTACTTC. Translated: CASSLIISTEQYF.

The CDR3 DNA follows: TGTGCCAGCAGTTTAGGCCCCATGGCAGATACGCAGTATTTT. Translation gives CASSLGPMADTQYF. The gene calls are TRBV27 and TRBJ2-3, with unresolved D. Germline assignment: CDR1 MNHEY and CDR2 SMNVEV (reference sequence). V gave up 2 bases and J gave up 4 bases, with 10 bases separating them. CDR3 size: 14 residues.

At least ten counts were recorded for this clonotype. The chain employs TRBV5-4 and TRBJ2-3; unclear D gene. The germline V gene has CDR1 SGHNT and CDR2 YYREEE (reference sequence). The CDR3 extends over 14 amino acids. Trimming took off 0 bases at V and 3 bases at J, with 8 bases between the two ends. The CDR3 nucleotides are TGTGCCAGCAGCTTGGATTGGATAACAGATACGCAGTATTTT. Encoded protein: CASSLDWITDTQYF.

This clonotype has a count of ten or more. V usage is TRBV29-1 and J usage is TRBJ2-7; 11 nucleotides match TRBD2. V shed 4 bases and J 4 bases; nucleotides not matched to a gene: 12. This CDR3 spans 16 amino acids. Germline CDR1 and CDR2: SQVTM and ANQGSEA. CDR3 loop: CSVVPLTSGNTYEQYF. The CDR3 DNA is TGCAGCGTTGTTCCCCTGACTAGCGGGAATACTTACGAGCAGTACTTC.

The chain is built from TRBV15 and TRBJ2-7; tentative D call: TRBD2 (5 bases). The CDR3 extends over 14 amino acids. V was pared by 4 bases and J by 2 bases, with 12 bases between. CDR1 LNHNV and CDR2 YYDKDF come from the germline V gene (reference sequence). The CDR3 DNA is TGTGCCACCAGCAATATCCCGGGAACCTACGAGCAGTACTTC. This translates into CATSNIPGTYEQYF.

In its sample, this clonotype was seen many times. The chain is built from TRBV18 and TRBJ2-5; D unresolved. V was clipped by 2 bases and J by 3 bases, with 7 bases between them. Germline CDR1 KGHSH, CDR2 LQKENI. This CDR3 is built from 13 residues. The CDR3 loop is CASSPNSEETQYF. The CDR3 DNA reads TGTGCCAGCTCACCAAATTCCGAAGAGACCCAGTACTTC.

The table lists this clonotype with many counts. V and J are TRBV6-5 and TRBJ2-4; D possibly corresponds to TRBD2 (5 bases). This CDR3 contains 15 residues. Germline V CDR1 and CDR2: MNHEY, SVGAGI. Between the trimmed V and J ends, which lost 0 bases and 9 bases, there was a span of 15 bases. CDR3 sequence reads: CASSYSSTGLGIQYF. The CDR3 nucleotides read TGTGCCAGCAGTTACTCGAGTACGGGGTTGGGCATTCAGTACTTC.

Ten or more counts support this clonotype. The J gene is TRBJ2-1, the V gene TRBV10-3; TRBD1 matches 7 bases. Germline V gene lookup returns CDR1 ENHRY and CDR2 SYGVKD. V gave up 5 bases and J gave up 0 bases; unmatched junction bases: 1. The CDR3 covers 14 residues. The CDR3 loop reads CAISQGDSYNEQFF. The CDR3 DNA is TGTGCCATCAGTCAGGGGGACTCCTACAATGAGCAGTTCTTC.

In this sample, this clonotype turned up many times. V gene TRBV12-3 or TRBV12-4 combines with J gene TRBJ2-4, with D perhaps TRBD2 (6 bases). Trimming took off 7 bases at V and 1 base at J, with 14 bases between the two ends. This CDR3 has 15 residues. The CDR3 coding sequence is TGTGCCAGCACCTTGGAGGGATTCGCCAAAAACATTCAGTACTTC. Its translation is CASTLEGFAKNIQYF.